This is a list of T cell receptor beta chains from one sample in a study of Ad26.COV2.S vaccination and SARS-CoV-2 variants. Only in-frame clones appear in the TCRdb table, and some are missing; sequencing was by immunoSEQ multiplex PCR. The table includes some 640,000 clones, around 89% detected once. Specimen: peripheral blood, collected in a trial of Ad26.COV2.S vaccine versus placebo. The receptor set was obtained from a person between 18 and 59 years old who received the Ad26.COV2.S COVID-19 vaccine or a placebo. Each CDR3 is given with its conserved first and last residue. A D gene is named only where the DNA matches it firmly. For some rows the clone size is stated as once, few or many, or as a class when expanded; others skip it.

CATSDSLGSYEQYF,TGTGCCACCAGTGATTCTTTGGGCAGCTACGAGCAGTACTTC,14,TRBV24-1,-,-,TRBJ2-7
CASSTDRANQPQHF,TGTGCCAGCAGTACGGACAGGGCCAATCAGCCCCAGCATTTT,14,TRBV6-5,TRBD1,once,TRBJ1-5
CASSGDRGTETQYF,TGTGCCAGCAGCGGCGACAGGGGTACGGAGACCCAGTACTTC,14,TRBV7-6,TRBD1,-,TRBJ2-5
CASSPSLAGVQNEQFF,TGCGCCAGCAGCCCTTCACTAGCGGGAGTTCAAAATGAGCAGTTCTTC,16,TRBV5-1,TRBD2,-,TRBJ2-1
CASSIDMEDTQYF,TGTGCCAGTAGTATAGATATGGAAGATACCCAGTACTTC,13,TRBV19,-,-,TRBJ2-5
CASSSTSGQETQYF,TGTGCCAGCTCATCTACTAGCGGACAAGAGACCCAGTACTTC,14,TRBV18,TRBD2,-,TRBJ2-5
CASSPGTVAKNIQYF,TGTGCCAGCAGCCCAGGGACGGTAGCCAAAAACATTCAGTACTTC,15,TRBV5-4,-,-,TRBJ2-4
CASSDGPSGSNNSPLHF,TGCGCCAGCTCCGACGGCCCGTCAGGCAGTAATAATTCACCCCTCCACTTT,17,TRBV5-1,-,-,TRBJ1-6
CATSTGQGDTGELFF,TGTGCCACCAGCACCGGACAGGGGGACACCGGGGAGCTGTTTTTT,15,TRBV15,TRBD1,-,TRBJ2-2
CASSLYTEAFF,TGTGCCAGCAGCTTGTATACTGAAGCTTTCTTT,11,TRBV5-8,-,-,TRBJ1-1
CASGFGAFDTGELFF,TGTGCTAGTGGTTTCGGAGCCTTCGATACCGGGGAGCTGTTTTTT,15,TRBV12-5,-,-,TRBJ2-2
CAWSRDRGRYEQYF,TGTGCCTGGAGCCGGGACAGGGGAAGATACGAGCAGTACTTC,14,TRBV30,TRBD1,-,TRBJ2-7
CASSTNGRPTSNYGYTF,TGTGCCAGCAGCACCAACGGGCGGCCTACCTCTAACTATGGCTACACCTTC,17,TRBV5-4,-,-,TRBJ1-2
CAWSGGVGSSYEQYF,TGTGCCTGGAGTGGGGGGGTCGGGAGCTCCTACGAGCAGTACTTC,15,TRBV30,-,-,TRBJ2-7
CAISESTRASTDTQYF,TGTGCCATCAGTGAGTCAACCAGGGCTAGCACAGATACGCAGTATTTT,16,TRBV10-3,-,-,TRBJ2-3
CASSPRTSGSPGELFF,TGTGCCAGCTCACCTAGGACTAGCGGGAGCCCCGGGGAGCTGTTTTTT,16,TRBV18,TRBD2,few,TRBJ2-2
CASSQGRLVEQYF,TGTGCCAGCAGCCAAGGTAGACTAGTTGAGCAGTACTTC,13,TRBV3-1/TRBV3-2,-,-,TRBJ2-7
CAWGLSSGMETQYF,TGTGCCTGGGGCCTTTCTAGCGGGATGGAGACCCAGTACTTC,14,TRBV30,TRBD2,-,TRBJ2-5
CASRTGGQETQYF,TGTGCCAGTAGAACAGGGGGTCAAGAGACCCAGTACTTC,13,TRBV19,TRBD1,-,TRBJ2-5
CASSRGLIYNEQFF,TGTGCCAGCAGTCGGGGACTTATATACAATGAGCAGTTCTTC,14,TRBV27,-,-,TRBJ2-1
CASSQEPAEKLFF,TGTGCCAGCAGCCAAGAACCCGCGGAAAAACTGTTTTTT,13,TRBV4-2,-,-,TRBJ1-4
CAISESHLSGNTIYF,TGTGCCATCAGTGAGTCTCACCTCTCTGGAAACACCATATATTTT,15,TRBV10-3,-,once,TRBJ1-3
CASSQTPYEQYF,TGTGCCAGCAGCCAAACTCCCTACGAGCAGTACTTC,12,TRBV7-9,-,-,TRBJ2-7
CASSLDPSLPADTQYF,TGCGCCAGCAGCTTGGATCCTAGCTTACCCGCAGATACGCAGTATTTT,16,TRBV5-1,-,once,TRBJ2-3
CAWSVREGQPQHF,TGTGCCTGGAGTGTTAGGGAGGGTCAGCCCCAGCATTTT,13,TRBV30,-,-,TRBJ1-5
CASSPSRGSYYEQYF,TGTGCCAGCAGCCCTTCTCGGGGGAGCTATTACGAGCAGTACTTC,15,TRBV4-2,-,-,TRBJ2-7
CASSPPPGQPQHF,TGTGCCAGCAGTCCGCCTCCGGGGCAGCCCCAGCATTTT,13,TRBV12-3/TRBV12-4,-,-,TRBJ1-5
CASSPGSREQYF,TGTGCCAGCAGCCCGGGTTCTCGGGAGCAGTACTTC,12,TRBV27,-,-,TRBJ2-7
CASSRDGRNSPLHF,TGTGCCAGCAGCCGCGACGGACGTAATTCACCCCTCCACTTT,14,TRBV6-2/TRBV6-3,-,-,TRBJ1-6
CASSPGTDSNQPQHF,TGTGCCAGCAGCCCTGGGACAGACAGCAATCAGCCCCAGCATTTT,15,TRBV9,TRBD1,-,TRBJ1-5
CASSQEGGRDTGELFF,TGTGCCAGCAGCCAAGAAGGCGGGAGGGACACCGGGGAGCTGTTTTTT,16,TRBV3-1/TRBV3-2,TRBD2,-,TRBJ2-2
CAWSVDFVSSYNEQFF,TGTGCCTGGAGTGTAGATTTCGTAAGCTCCTACAATGAGCAGTTCTTC,16,TRBV30,-,-,TRBJ2-1
CASSPGRIPYSNQPQHF,TGTGCCAGCTCACCAGGGAGAATCCCTTATAGCAATCAGCCCCAGCATTTT,17,TRBV18,-,-,TRBJ1-5
CAWNGDSNQPQHF,TGTGCCTGGAACGGAGATAGCAATCAGCCCCAGCATTTT,13,TRBV30,-,-,TRBJ1-5
CASPAGLRTDTQYF,TGTGCCAGCCCCGCGGGTCTCCGCACAGATACGCAGTATTTT,14,TRBV27,-,-,TRBJ2-3
CASSLSGPLETQYF,TGTGCCAGCAGCTTAAGCGGGCCGCTAGAGACCCAGTACTTC,14,TRBV7-9,-,-,TRBJ2-5
CASSPTGGQETQYF,TGTGCCAGCTCACCCACAGGGGGTCAAGAGACCCAGTACTTC,14,TRBV18,TRBD1,-,TRBJ2-5
CASSQYSGLYNEQFF,TGTGCCAGCAGCCAATACAGCGGTCTTTACAATGAGCAGTTCTTC,15,TRBV3-1/TRBV3-2,-,-,TRBJ2-1